These 2 T cell receptor beta chains were all obtained from the same sample, sequenced in a study of T cells in Graves' hyperthyroidism and ophthalmopathy. Amplification yielded TCR beta CDR3 regions, with RNA transcripts as the source. With the HTBI primer set, the TCR CDR3 went through a first round of RT-PCR. TCRdb re-analysed the multiplex PCR reads in MiXCR, keeping a single row per CDR3 protein. In the table there are under 450,000 distinct CDR3 sequences, about 14% of which are singletons. Sample: blood. The receptors were sampled from a man aged 25-40 years with Graves' hyperthyroidism that later progressed to Graves' ophthalmopathy.

V is TRBV5-6 and J is TRBJ2-7; no clear D gene. V was clipped by 3 bases and J by 0 bases, with 13 bases between them. This CDR3 has 15 amino acids. Per the germline V gene, CDR1 is SGHDT and CDR2 is YYEEEE. DNA for the CDR3: TGTGCCAGCAGCTCGATTGACGGTCGCTCCTACGAGCAGTACTTC. It is translated as CASSSIDGRSYEQYF.

In its sample, this clonotype was seen many times. The CDR3 loop reads CASSLQITYEQYF. In DNA, the CDR3 is TGTGCCAGCAGTTTACAGATTACCTACGAGCAGTACTTC. This sequence joins TRBV11-2 and TRBJ2-7; D ambiguous. Germline CDR1 SGHAT, CDR2 FQNNGV. Trimming removed 6 bases at V and 2 bases at J, with 11 bases between. The CDR3 covers 13 residues.